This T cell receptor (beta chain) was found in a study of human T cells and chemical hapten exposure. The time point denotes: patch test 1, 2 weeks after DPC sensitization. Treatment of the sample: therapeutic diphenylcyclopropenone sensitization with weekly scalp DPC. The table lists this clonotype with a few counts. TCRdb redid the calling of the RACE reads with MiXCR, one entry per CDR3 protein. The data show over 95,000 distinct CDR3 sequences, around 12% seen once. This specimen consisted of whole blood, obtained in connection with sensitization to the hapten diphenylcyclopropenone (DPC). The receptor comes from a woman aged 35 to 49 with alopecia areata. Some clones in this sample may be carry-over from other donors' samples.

CDR3 sequence reads: CASGRIDSSGANVLTF. Here the CDR3 DNA reads TGTGCCAGTGGGCGCATTGACAGCTCTGGGGCCAACGTCCTGACTTTC. V and J are TRBV19 and TRBJ2-6, with D possibly TRBD1 on 5 matching bases. Germline V gene data show CDR1 as LNHDA and CDR2 as SQIVND (reference sequence). This CDR3 has 16 amino acids. V lost 8 bases and J 0 bases, leaving 14 bases between the germline ends.